This T cell receptor beta chain originates from a study of blood T cell repertoires in COVID-19. Overall study context: Sites across the United States, Italy and Spain contributed samples from acute and convalescent COVID-19. The cDNA or gDNA used as material had been derived from T cells, B-cell-depleted T cells, or PBMCs.

Per the study methods: Reference gene primer amplification in the assay estimated nucleated cell counts. The repertoire was sequenced with immunoSEQ multiplex PCR; TCRdb's copy has only in-frame clones and lacks some. The V and J calls and the clone size are those of that table, but D and trimming were determined from the DNA. In the table there are about 200,000 clones, around 80% of which are singletons. The V gene's germline CDR1 is MGHDK and CDR2 SYGVNS. The V end was cut by 2 bases, the J end by 4 bases, with 11 bases between. CDR3 length: 14 amino acids. Only one count was recorded for this clone.

Sequenced: peripheral blood. The receptor was isolated from a woman in her thirties or forties with acute or convalescent COVID-19. The chain is built from TRBV25-1 and TRBJ2-5; D is perhaps TRBD2 (6 bases). The CDR3 spells CASSERGFRETQYF. DNA for the CDR3: TGTGCCAGCAGTGAACGGGGGTTTCGAGAGACCCAGTACTTC.